Listed below are T cell receptor beta chains from one sample, sequenced in a study of blood T cell repertoires in COVID-19. Data came from immunoSEQ multiplex PCR; TCRdb stores just in-frame clones and leaves some out. Here the sample spans about 190,000 clones, 88% being singletons. Sequencing was carried out using peripheral blood. All receptors derive from a human donor in a cohort sampled during active COVID-19. CDR3s include the opening cysteine and the closing phenylalanine or tryptophan. The order of the fields is J gene, V gene, CDR3 protein.

>TRBJ1-1|TRBV27
CASSSPGSLDTEAFF
>TRBJ2-5|TRBV5-6
CASSLGTSEETQYF
>TRBJ1-2|TRBV19
CASIPRDRGSYGYTF
>TRBJ2-5|TRBV12-3/TRBV12-4
CASNRGLLETQYF
>TRBJ2-7|TRBV10-3
CAIQTGPGYEQYF
>TRBJ1-1|TRBV7-8
CASSLESPGIDTEAFF
>TRBJ1-5|TRBV6-5
CATRGQYNQPQHF
>TRBJ1-1|TRBV3-1/TRBV3-2
CASSRGNTEAFF
>TRBJ2-3|TRBV10-3
CAISASGGAGAYTQYF
>TRBJ2-7|TRBV2
CASTQAYEQYF
>TRBJ1-3|TRBV14
CASSPGQGKGNTIYF
>TRBJ2-1|TRBV3-1/TRBV3-2
CASSPGLVNSFGQFF
>TRBJ2-1|TRBV5-5
CASRLAGGQSNEQFF
>TRBJ1-4|TRBV6-5
CASMTGQLGEKLFF
>TRBJ2-6|TRBV21-1
CASSKGLVGQGAPGANVLTF
>TRBJ2-7|TRBV28
CASSSNSRQSYEQYF